The clone carrying this T cell receptor beta chain was seen repeatedly, ten times or more. The antigen is undetermined. The V end lost 6 bases, the J end lost 4 bases, and 13 bases lay between the germline ends. From germline, CDR1 is SGHAT and CDR2 FQNNGV. The CDR3 runs to 13 residues. This record belongs to a study of glioma-infiltrating T cells. Using RNA template, CDR3s of TCR alpha and beta were amplified with iRepertoire arm-PCR. For one-step reverse transcription and amplification, about 85-400 ng of tissue mRNA or PBMC total RNA was used. MiXCR, run by TCRdb on the multiplex PCR reads, gives a single entry per CDR3 protein. This sample carries 150,000 to 200,000 distinct CDR3 sequences, 32% of them seen once, and the ten largest clones take around 20%. Study results and caveats: Above-expected tissue-blood divergence occurred in all gliomas, most in low-grade ones. CDR3 overlap between tissue and blood was very small.

Sequencing was performed on glioma tissue, nonneoplastic brain tissue, or PBMCs (not recorded which). This TCR came from a human donor with low-grade glioma or glioblastoma, undergoing nonglioma brain surgery, or in good health (not recorded which). The chain is built from TRBV11-2 and TRBJ2-7; D is undetermined. The CDR3 nucleotides are TGTGCCAGCAGTTACGTCGAGTTTTACGAGCAGTACTTC. Its protein product is CASSYVEFYEQYF.